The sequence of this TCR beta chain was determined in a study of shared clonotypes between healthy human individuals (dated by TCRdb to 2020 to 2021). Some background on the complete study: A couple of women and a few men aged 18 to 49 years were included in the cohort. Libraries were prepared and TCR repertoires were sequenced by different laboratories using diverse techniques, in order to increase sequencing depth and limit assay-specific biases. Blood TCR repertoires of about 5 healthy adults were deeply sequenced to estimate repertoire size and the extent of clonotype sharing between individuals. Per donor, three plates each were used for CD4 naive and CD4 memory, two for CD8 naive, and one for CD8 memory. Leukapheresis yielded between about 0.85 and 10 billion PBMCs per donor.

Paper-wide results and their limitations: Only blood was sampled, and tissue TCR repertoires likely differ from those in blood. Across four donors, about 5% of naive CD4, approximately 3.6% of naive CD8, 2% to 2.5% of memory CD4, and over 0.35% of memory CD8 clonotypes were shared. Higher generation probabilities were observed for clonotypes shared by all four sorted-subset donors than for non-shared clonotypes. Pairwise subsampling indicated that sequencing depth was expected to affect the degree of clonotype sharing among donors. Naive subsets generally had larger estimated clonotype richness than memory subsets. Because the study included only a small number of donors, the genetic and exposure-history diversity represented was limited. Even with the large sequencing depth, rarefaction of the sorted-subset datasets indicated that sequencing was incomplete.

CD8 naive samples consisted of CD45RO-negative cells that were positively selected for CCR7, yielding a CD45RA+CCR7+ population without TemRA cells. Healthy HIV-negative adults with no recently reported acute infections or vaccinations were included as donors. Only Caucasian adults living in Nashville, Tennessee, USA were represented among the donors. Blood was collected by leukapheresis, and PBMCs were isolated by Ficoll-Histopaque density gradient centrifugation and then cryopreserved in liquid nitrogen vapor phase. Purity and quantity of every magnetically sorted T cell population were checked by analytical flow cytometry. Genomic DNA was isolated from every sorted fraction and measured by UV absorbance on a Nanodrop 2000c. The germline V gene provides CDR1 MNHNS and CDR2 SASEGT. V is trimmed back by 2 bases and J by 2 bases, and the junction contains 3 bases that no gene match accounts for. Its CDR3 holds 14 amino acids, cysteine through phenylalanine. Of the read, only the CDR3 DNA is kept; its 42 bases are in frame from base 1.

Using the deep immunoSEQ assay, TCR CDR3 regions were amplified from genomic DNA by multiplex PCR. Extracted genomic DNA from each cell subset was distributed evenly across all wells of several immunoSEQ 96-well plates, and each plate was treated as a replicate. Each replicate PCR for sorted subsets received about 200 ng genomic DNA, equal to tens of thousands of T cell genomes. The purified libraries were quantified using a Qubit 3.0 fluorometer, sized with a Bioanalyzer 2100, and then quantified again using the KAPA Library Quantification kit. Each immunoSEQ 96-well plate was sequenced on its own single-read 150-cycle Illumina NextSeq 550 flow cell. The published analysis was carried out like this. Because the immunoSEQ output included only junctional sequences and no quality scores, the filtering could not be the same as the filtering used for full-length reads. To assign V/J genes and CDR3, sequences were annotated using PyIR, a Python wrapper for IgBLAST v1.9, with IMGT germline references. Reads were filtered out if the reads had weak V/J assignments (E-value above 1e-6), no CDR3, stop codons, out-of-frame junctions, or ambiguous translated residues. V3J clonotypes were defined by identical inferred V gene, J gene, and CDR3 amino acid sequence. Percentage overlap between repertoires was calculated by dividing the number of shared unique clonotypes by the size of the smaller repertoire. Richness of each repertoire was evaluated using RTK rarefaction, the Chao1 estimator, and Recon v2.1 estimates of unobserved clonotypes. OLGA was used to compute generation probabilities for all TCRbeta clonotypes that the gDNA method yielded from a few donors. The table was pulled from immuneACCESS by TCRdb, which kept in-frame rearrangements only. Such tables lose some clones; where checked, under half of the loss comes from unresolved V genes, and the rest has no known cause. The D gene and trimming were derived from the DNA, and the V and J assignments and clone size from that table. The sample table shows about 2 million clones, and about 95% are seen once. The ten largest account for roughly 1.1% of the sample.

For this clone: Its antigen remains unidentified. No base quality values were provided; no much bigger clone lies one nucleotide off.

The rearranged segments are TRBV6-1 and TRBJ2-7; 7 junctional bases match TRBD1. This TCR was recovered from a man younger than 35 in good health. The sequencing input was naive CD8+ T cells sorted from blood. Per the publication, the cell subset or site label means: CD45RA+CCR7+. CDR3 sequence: CASSERGPPYEQYF. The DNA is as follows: TGTGCCAGCAGTGAAAGGGGGCCCCCCTACGAGCAGTACTTC.